The 21 T cell receptor beta chains given below trace back to one sample, sequenced in a study of cytomegalovirus exposure and HLA in healthy donors. PCR was performed using 60 Vbeta and 13 Jbeta primers. Repertoires were generated with immunoSEQ multiplex PCR, while TCRdb's copy carries only in-frame clones and drops some. The sample contains some 130,000 clones, roughly four fifths of which appear only once. The sequenced sample was PBMCs. These receptors all come from a male donor in good health and CMV-seropositive.

The chain combines TRBV18 with TRBJ2-3, with 10 positions matching TRBD2. V lost 3 bases to trimming and J lost 0 bases; unmatched junction nucleotides: 0. This CDR3 is 15 amino acids long. Germline V CDR1 and CDR2: KGHSH, LQKENI. The CDR3: CASSPTSGSTDTQYF. DNA for the CDR3: TGTGCCAGCTCACCGACTAGCGGGAGCACAGATACGCAGTATTTT.

CDR3 amino acids: CASSLGSTRASYEQYF. The CDR3 coding sequence is TGTGCCAGCAGTTTGGGAAGCACTAGGGCGTCCTACGAGCAGTACTTC. This chain connects TRBV28 to TRBJ2-7; TRBD2 is a possible D gene (5 bases). The CDR3 length is 16 residues. CDR1 is MDHEN, CDR2 SYDVKM, per germline. V shed 3 bases and J shed 1 base, with 16 bases lying between them.

In this sample, this clone turned up once. This chain connects TRBV11-1 to TRBJ2-3; 7 bases align to TRBD2. Per the germline V gene, CDR1 is SGHAT and CDR2 is FQDESV (reference sequence). Trimming cost V 2 bases and J 1 base; bases outside gene matches: 0. The CDR3 spans 14 residues. The CDR3, as DNA: TGTGCCAGCAGCTTACTAGCGGGCACAGATACGCAGTATTTT. The encoded protein is CASSLLAGTDTQYF.

DNA of the CDR3: TGTGCCAGCAGTCCGCTTGGCGGGACCGGGGAGCTGTTTTTT. It codes for CASSPLGGTGELFF. The rearrangement joins TRBV6-5 to TRBJ2-2, with D possibly matching TRBD2 (5 bases). In germline, CDR1 is MNHEY, CDR2 SVGAGI. V was trimmed by 5 bases and J by 5 bases, leaving 12 bases between them. This CDR3 is 14 amino acids long.

In the case of this clone: The junction does not match germline at one end; this may be a read error. Other nucleotide sequences in the sample specify the same CDR3. The gene calls are TRBV2 and TRBJ2-7, with D perhaps TRBD2 (7 bases). The CDR3 is 15 amino acids. Germline loops: CDR1 SNHLY, CDR2 FYNNEI. CDR3 coding DNA: TGTGCCAGCGGGGGCCGTGGCGGGAGCTCCTATGAGCAGTACTTC. It codes for CASGGRGGSSYEQYF. The full variable domain, rest sourced from reference TRBV2 and TRBJ2-7, is EPEVTQTPSHQVTQMGQEVILRCVPISNHLYFYWYRQILGQKVEFLVSFYNNEISEKSEIFDDQFSVERPDGSNFTLKIRSTKLEDSAMYFCASGGRGGSSYEQYFGPGTRLTVT.

J is TRBJ2-7 and V is TRBV5-5, with 9 bases fitting TRBD2. J gave up 5 bases and V 5 bases, and 8 bases lay outside the gene matches. The CDR3 is 14 amino acids. The germline V gene has CDR1 SGHKS and CDR2 YYEKEE (reference sequence). CDR3 DNA: TGTGCCAGCAGTTTTTTAGCGGGAGAACACGAGCAGTACTTC. Translated: CASSFLAGEHEQYF. The full variable domain, its missing parts supplied by reference TRBV5-5 and TRBJ2-7, is DAGVTQSPTHLIKTRGQQVTLRCSPISGHKSVSWYQQVLGQGPQFIFQYYEKEERGRGNFPDRFSARQFPNYSSELNVNALLLGDSALYLCASSFLAGEHEQYFGPGTRLTVT.

The chain combines TRBV7-9 with TRBJ1-5; D gene unclear. There are 15 residues in the CDR3. Trimming took 0 bases from V and 2 from J, leaving 8 bases between them. Germline CDR1 reads SEHNR; CDR2 reads FQNEAQ (reference sequence). Written as DNA, the CDR3 is TGTGCCAGCAGCTTAGCGCTAGAGGGCAATCAGCCCCAGCATTTT. Translating it yields CASSLALEGNQPQHF.

This chain connects TRBV18 to TRBJ2-1; TRBD1 might be the D (6 bases). Trimming cost V 2 bases and J 10 bases, with 18 bases left between them. Germline V gene lookup returns CDR1 KGHSH and CDR2 LQKENI. The CDR3 contains 15 residues. The chain's CDR3 is CASSPIRTSQGEQFF. CDR3 nucleotide sequence: TGTGCCAGCTCACCAATTCGCACTTCCCAGGGGGAGCAGTTCTTC. Looking up the rest from reference TRBV18 and TRBJ2-1 gives the full variable domain: NAGVMQNPRHLVRRRGQEARLRCSPMKGHSHVYWYRQLPEEGLKFMVYLQKENIIDESGMPKERFSAEFPKEGPSILRIQQVVRGDSAAYFCASSPIRTSQGEQFFGPGTRLTVL.

The J gene is TRBJ2-6, the V gene TRBV9; D gene ambiguous. The V and J ends lost 0 bases and 1 base respectively, with 14 bases between them. Germline V gives CDR1 SGDLS, CDR2 YYNGEE. This CDR3 comprises 18 residues. The CDR3 spells CASSVGLRQYSGANVLTF. As DNA, the CDR3 is TGTGCCAGCAGCGTAGGCCTGCGACAATATTCTGGGGCCAACGTCCTGACTTTC.

J is TRBJ2-7 and V is TRBV7-2; maybe TRBD1 (6 bases). The CDR3 sequence is 14 residues long. Per germline, CDR1 SGHTA and CDR2 FQGNSA. Deletions cut 5 bases from V and 0 bases from J, with 11 bases between. CDR3 bases: TGTGCCAGCAGCCCCAGGGGAAGCTCCTACGAGCAGTACTTC. Its translation: CASSPRGSSYEQYF.

The rearrangement links TRBV7-6 to TRBJ2-3; 8 bases fit TRBD2. The V segment lost 4 bases and the J segment 3 bases; nucleotides outside the gene matches: 15. Germline CDR1 and CDR2: SGHVS and FNYEAQ. This CDR3 is built from 18 residues. As DNA, the CDR3 is TGTGCCAGCAGCTCCACTCGTACCATAGCGGGAACGACAGATACGCAGTATTTT. Encoded protein: CASSSTRTIAGTTDTQYF.

The chain combines TRBV5-8 with TRBJ2-1; the D gene is possibly TRBD2 (6 bases). This CDR3 comprises 15 residues. Germline V CDR1 and CDR2: SGHTS, YDEGEE. V was cut by 5 bases and J by 3 bases, with 15 bases left in between. The CDR3 loop reads CASSETGLNYNEQFF. The DNA for the CDR3 is TGTGCCAGCAGTGAGACGGGACTTAACTACAATGAGCAGTTCTTC.

This clone occurred a few times. The chain links TRBV5-4 to TRBJ2-1; 14 positions match TRBD2. Per germline, CDR1 SGHNT and CDR2 YYREEE (reference sequence). The CDR3 is 15 amino acids. The J segment lost 7 bases and the V segment lost 4 bases, leaving 4 bases of the junction unmatched. For the CDR3, the DNA is TGTGCCAGCAGCACGGGACTAGCGGGAGAGAATGAGCAGTTCTTC. Translation gives CASSTGLAGENEQFF.

The chain couples TRBV6-1 to TRBJ2-1; D gene ambiguous. CDR3 length: 12 amino acids. Trimming took 2 bases from V and 7 from J, leaving 6 bases between them. Germline values: CDR1 MNHNS, CDR2 SASEGT. The CDR3 protein is CASSEFGNEQFF. CDR3 nucleotides: TGTGCCAGCAGTGAATTCGGGAATGAGCAGTTCTTC.

This chain connects TRBV5-1 to TRBJ2-1, with TRBD2 matching over 7 bases. The CDR3 consists of 15 residues. The V and J ends lost 0 bases and 5 bases, in that order; junction bases with no gene match: 5. CDR1 is SGHRS and CDR2 is YFSETQ in the germline V gene. CDR3 sequence (DNA): TGCGCCAGCAGCTTGGGTGGGGGAGGGCACAATGAGCAGTTCTTC. It yields the protein CASSLGGGGHNEQFF.

The chain employs TRBV27 and TRBJ1-2; 8 positions match TRBD1. Trimming removed 3 bases from V and 8 bases from J; junction bases left unmatched: 14. CDR1 MNHEY and CDR2 SMNVEV come from the germline V gene (reference sequence). CDR3 length equals 16 residues. CDR3 protein: CASSFDLGQGREGYTF. The CDR3 nucleotides read TGTGCCAGCAGTTTTGACTTAGGACAGGGCAGGGAAGGCTACACCTTC.

The V call is TRBV6-4, the J call TRBJ2-2; the D is unclear. CDR1 and CDR2 from the germline V gene are MRHNA and SNTAGT. The CDR3 is 14 residues long. V shed 4 bases and J shed 0 bases, with 6 bases lying between them. The CDR3 spells CASSVESNTGELFF. CDR3 coding DNA: TGTGCCAGCAGTGTTGAGTCGAACACCGGGGAGCTGTTTTTT.

The chain carries TRBV6-5 and TRBJ2-1; a possible D gene is TRBD1 (7 bases). Germline-derived CDR1 and CDR2 are MNHEY and SVGAGI. Trimming removed 5 bases from V and 9 bases from J, with 8 bases in between. CDR3 size: 11 residues. In DNA, the CDR3 is TGTGCCAGCAGTCAGGGGGGTGAGCAGTTCTTC. Protein: CASSQGGEQFF.

This chain connects TRBV18 to TRBJ2-5; D is ambiguous. This CDR3 comprises 11 residues. The germline V and J ends were trimmed by 5 bases and 7 bases, with 8 bases remaining between them. Germline CDR1 KGHSH, CDR2 LQKENI. CDR3 coding DNA: TGTGCCAGCTCAACCCCAGGGACCCAGTACTTC. Translated: CASSTPGTQYF.

This chain connects TRBV19 to TRBJ1-4, with D possibly matching TRBD1 (5 bases). Germline V lookup: CDR1 LNHDA, CDR2 SQIVND (reference sequence). With 3 bases removed from V and 17 bases from J, the gap between germline ends came to 16 bases. This CDR3 comprises 12 residues. This CDR3 is CASSIPQGVAFF. The CDR3 DNA reads as TGTGCCAGTAGTATCCCGCAAGGGGTGGCCTTTTTT.

The V and J genes are TRBV30 and TRBJ1-5, with 8 bases identical to TRBD1. V was clipped by 5 bases and J by 5 bases; unmatched bases: 5. Germline loops: CDR1 GTSNPN, CDR2 SVGIG (reference sequence). The CDR3 consists of 13 residues. The CDR3 here is CAWATGEHQPQHF. The CDR3 DNA sequence: TGTGCCTGGGCGACAGGGGAACATCAGCCCCAGCATTTT.